The T cell receptor (beta chain) under discussion was sequenced for a study of blood T cell repertoires in COVID-19. Whole-study context: Specimens from acute and convalescent COVID-19 originated in the United States, Italy and Spain. PBMCs, B-cell-depleted T cells, or T cells provided the cDNA or gDNA that made up the material.

This clone was seen only a few times. This CDR3 region has 16 residues. Germline CDR1 reads MGHRA; CDR2 reads YSYEKL. The V segment lost 2 bases and the J segment 7 bases; nucleotides outside the gene matches: 12. Study processing details: Estimates of nucleated cell counts were drawn from the amplification of reference gene primers. Sequencing was performed with immunoSEQ multiplex PCR; in TCRdb, only in-frame clones are kept and a portion is missing. V and J calls and clone size are as listed in that table; D and trimming were resolved from the DNA. Altogether 85,000 to 130,000 clones are present, more than 90% being singletons, with the ten largest covering 4.5% to 6%.

Sequencing used peripheral blood. This clonotype was obtained from a man in his 70s with acute or convalescent COVID-19. The genes are TRBV4-1 and TRBJ1-2; 8 bases map to TRBD1. The CDR3 protein is CASSQSPDRGGGGYTF. DNA for the CDR3: TGCGCCAGCAGCCAATCTCCCGACAGGGGAGGTGGTGGCTACACCTTC.